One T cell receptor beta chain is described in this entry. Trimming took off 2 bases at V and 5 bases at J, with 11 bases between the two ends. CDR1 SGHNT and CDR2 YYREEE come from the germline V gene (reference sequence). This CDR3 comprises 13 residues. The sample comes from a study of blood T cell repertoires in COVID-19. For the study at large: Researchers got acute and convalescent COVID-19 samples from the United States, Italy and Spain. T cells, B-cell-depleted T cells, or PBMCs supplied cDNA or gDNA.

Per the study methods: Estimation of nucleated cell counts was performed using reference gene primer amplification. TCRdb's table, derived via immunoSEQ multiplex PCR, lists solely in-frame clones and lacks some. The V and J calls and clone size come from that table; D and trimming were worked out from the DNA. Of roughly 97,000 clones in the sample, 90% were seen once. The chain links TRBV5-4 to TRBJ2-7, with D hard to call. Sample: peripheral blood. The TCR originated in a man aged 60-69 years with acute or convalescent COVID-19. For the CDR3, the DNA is TGTGCCAGCAGCTTAGACCCAGGCCACGAGCAGTACGTC. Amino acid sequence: CASSLDPGHEQYV.